This T cell receptor beta chain was recovered during a study of OX40 agonist ivuxolimab in advanced cancers. On the study more broadly: Patients were given ivuxolimab, an antibody that agonizes OX40 (CD134). At doses from 0.01 to 10 mg/kg, patients were given intravenous ivuxolimab every 2 weeks. General observations from the study: Antigen specificity of clonally expanded peripheral T cells was not established.

TCRdb's table, derived via immunoSEQ multiplex PCR, lists solely in-frame clones and lacks some. This table holds around 60,000 clones, around 75% found once. A note on this clone: Its antigen is undetermined.

This CDR3 region has 15 residues. V dropped 0 bases and J dropped 2 bases, with 8 bases sitting between them. Germline CDR1 reads MGHRA; CDR2 reads YSYEKL. The chain employs TRBV4-1 and TRBJ1-3; no clear D. The receptor comes from an adult with an advanced solid tumor such as melanoma, head and neck, liver or kidney cancer. The sample here was CD4+ or CD8+ T cells sorted from blood, taken in a trial of the OX40 agonist ivuxolimab. CDR3 loop: CASSQDTSPGNTIYF. CDR3 in DNA: TGCGCCAGCAGCCAAGACACTTCACCTGGAAACACCATATATTTT.